This TCR beta chain was captured in a study of cytomegalovirus exposure and HLA in healthy donors. PCR involved 60 Vbeta and 13 Jbeta primers. TCRdb's copy holds only in-frame clones and misses some; the assay was immunoSEQ multiplex PCR. This table has 150,000 to 200,000 clones, roughly 79% appearing once. The CDR3 is 14 amino acids. Germline CDR1 SQVTM, CDR2 ANQGSEA. Trimming at V came to 0 bases and at J to 8 bases, leaving 8 bases not matched to a gene. The chain is built from TRBV29-1 and TRBJ1-2; TRBD1 aligns across 8 bases. This receptor was obtained from a male donor in good health and CMV-seronegative. The source material was PBMCs. In nucleotides, the CDR3 is TGCAGCGTTGAAGATCCCGGACAGGGCAGCGGCTACACCTTC. This encodes CSVEDPGQGSGYTF.